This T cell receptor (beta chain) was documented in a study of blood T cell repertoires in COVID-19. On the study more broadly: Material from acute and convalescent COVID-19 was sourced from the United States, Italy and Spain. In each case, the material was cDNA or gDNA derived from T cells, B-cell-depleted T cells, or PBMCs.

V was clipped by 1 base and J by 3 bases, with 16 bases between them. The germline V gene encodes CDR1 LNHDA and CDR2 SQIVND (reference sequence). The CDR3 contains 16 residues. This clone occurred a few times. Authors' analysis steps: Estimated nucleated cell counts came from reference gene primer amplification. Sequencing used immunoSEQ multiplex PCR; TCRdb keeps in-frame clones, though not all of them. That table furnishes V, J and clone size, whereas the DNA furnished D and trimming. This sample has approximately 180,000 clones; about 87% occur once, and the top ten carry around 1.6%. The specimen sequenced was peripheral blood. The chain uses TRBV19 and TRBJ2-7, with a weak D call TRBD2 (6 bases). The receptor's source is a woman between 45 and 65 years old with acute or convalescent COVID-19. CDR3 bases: TGTGCCAGTAGTATAGGGGCCCAGCGGGTGGTCTACGAGCAGTACTTC. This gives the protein CASSIGAQRVVYEQYF.